The 25 T cell receptor beta chains given below trace back to one sample, sequenced in a study of blood T cells in healthy people across ages. Sample-barcoded 5' priming and a J-beta primer mix drove a second PCR of about 6 to 11 cycles. TCRdb called the 5' RACE reads again in MiXCR, with one record for every CDR3 protein. The sample shows 1.8 million or so distinct CDR3 sequences, about two fifths of them seen only once. The sequenced sample was blood. The receptor source for this set is a human donor in good health.

This clonotype was seen a few times. The V call is TRBV10-3, the J call TRBJ2-5, with a weak D call TRBD2 (6 bases). Germline assignment: CDR1 ENHRY and CDR2 SYGVKD. Trimming removed 2 bases from V and 2 bases from J, with 12 bases in between. This CDR3 has 15 amino acids. CDR3 coding DNA: TGTGCCATCAGTGAGCGGGGGACGTATCAAGAGACCCAGTACTTC. This codes for CAISERGTYQETQYF.

The rearrangement joins TRBV7-8 to TRBJ2-1; D uncertain. The germline CDR1 and CDR2 sequences are SGHVS and FQNEAQ. The V and J ends lost 4 bases and 8 bases respectively, with 18 bases between them. The CDR3 sequence is 15 residues long. CDR3 in DNA: TGTGCCAGCAGCTCCGTCGGGCACCTTGGCGATGAGCAGTTCTTC. It codes for CASSSVGHLGDEQFF. Using reference TRBV7-8 and TRBJ2-1 for the parts outside the CDR3, the full variable domain is GAGVSQSPRYKVAKRGQDVALRCDPISGHVSLFWYQQALGQGPEFLTYFQNEAQLDKSGLPSDRFFAERPEGSVSTLKIQRTQQEDSAVYLCASSSVGHLGDEQFFGPGTRLTVL.

This chain joins TRBV20-1 and TRBJ2-1, with a weak D call TRBD1 (6 bases). Germline CDR1 DFQATT, CDR2 SNEGSKA (reference sequence). The CDR3 sequence is 16 residues long. Deletions cut 0 bases from V and 7 bases from J, with 19 bases between. For the CDR3, the DNA is TGCAGTGCTAGAGACGTCGGGACACTTGCCGGAAATGAGCAGTTCTTC. Protein: CSARDVGTLAGNEQFF.

The chain joins TRBV7-9 to TRBJ2-1; D is possibly TRBD2 (6 bases). The CDR3 has 16 residues. CDR1 is SEHNR, CDR2 FQNEAQ, per germline (reference sequence). V was cut by 5 bases and J by 2 bases, with 16 bases left in between. The CDR3 DNA reads TGTGCCAGCAGCCCCCTCCCGGGGGTTGCCTACAATGAGCAGTTCTTC. It translates to CASSPLPGVAYNEQFF.

The rearrangement uses TRBV29-1 and TRBJ1-2; TRBD1 is a possible D gene (5 bases). The CDR3 runs 14 residues. V was shortened by 5 bases and J by 4 bases, with 17 bases between the two germline ends. Germline V lookup: CDR1 SQVTM, CDR2 ANQGSEA. In DNA form, the CDR3 reads TGCAGCGTTACCTACGGGCAGGGAGCCTATGGCTACACCTTC. Amino acid sequence: CSVTYGQGAYGYTF.

This chain links TRBV3-1 with TRBJ2-7, with 8 bases aligning to TRBD2. The DNA end is a closer match to TRBJ2-5, so the J assignment may be wrong. The germline CDR1 and CDR2 sequences are LGHDT and YNNKEL (reference sequence). CDR3 length: 16 residues. This chain's CDR3 is CASSRRTAGVSETQYF. The CDR3 DNA reads as TGTGCCAGCAGCCGTCGTACAGCGGGAGTTTCGGAGACCCAGTACTTC.

CDR3 nucleotide sequence: TGCAGCGTTGAAGGACTAGCGGGGATCAATGAGCAGTTCTTC. Its translation: CSVEGLAGINEQFF. The V gene is TRBV29-1, the J gene TRBJ2-1; 11 nucleotides line up with TRBD2. The CDR3 contains 14 residues. In germline, CDR1 is SQVTM, CDR2 ANQGSEA. After removal of 1 base from V and 6 bases from J, the junction contained 2 bases not matched to a gene.

The genes are TRBV6-5 and TRBJ1-2; D is possibly TRBD1 (5 bases). The CDR3 runs to 14 residues. Germline CDR1 MNHEY, CDR2 SVGAGI. Trimming pared 0 bases from V and 8 bases from J, leaving 13 bases between. CDR3 sequence (DNA): TGTGCCAGCAGTTACTCGAAGGATGAGGGGGGCTACACCTTC. As protein: CASSYSKDEGGYTF.

The chain has TRBV25-1 and TRBJ1-2; tentative D call: TRBD1 (6 bases). The CDR3 contains 14 residues. The germline CDR1 and CDR2 sequences are MGHDK and SYGVNS. V was clipped by 4 bases and J by 5 bases, with 14 bases between them. The CDR3 loop is CASSGTDGRYGYTF. The CDR3 coding sequence is TGTGCCAGCAGTGGGACAGATGGACGTTATGGCTACACCTTC.

This clonotype was seen many times. The chain employs TRBV2 and TRBJ2-3; TRBD2 is a possible D gene (5 bases). V was shortened by 6 bases and J by 2 bases, with 18 bases between the two germline ends. Germline assignment: CDR1 SNHLY and CDR2 FYNNEI. This CDR3 contains 16 residues. For the CDR3, the DNA is TGTGCCAGCAGAGCTATACTAGTCGGGGACACAGATACGCAGTATTTT. Translating it yields CASRAILVGDTDTQYF. Drawing the rest from reference TRBV2 and TRBJ2-3, the complete variable domain is EPEVTQTPSHQVTQMGQEVILRCVPISNHLYFYWYRQILGQKVEFLVSFYNNEISEKSEIFDDQFSVERPDGSNFTLKIRSTKLEDSAMYFCASRAILVGDTDTQYFGPGTRLTVL.

This sequence joins TRBV13 and TRBJ1-2, with 11 bases fitting TRBD1. The CDR3 runs to 17 residues. Losses at the gene ends were 4 bases for V and 0 bases for J; bases not matched to a gene: 7. Germline V CDR1 and CDR2: PRHDT, FYEKMQ (reference sequence). The CDR3, as DNA: TGTGCCAGCAGCTGGACTGGACAGGGGGCTCCTAACTATGGCTACACCTTC. Translation gives CASSWTGQGAPNYGYTF.

This clonotype was detected only a few times. This chain links TRBV20-1 with TRBJ2-1; D unclear. Trimming stripped 5 bases from V and 4 bases from J, with 9 bases between. Germline loops: CDR1 DFQATT, CDR2 SNEGSKA (reference sequence). This CDR3 is built from 12 residues. The CDR3 spells CSADVIYNEQFF. In nucleotides, the CDR3 is TGCAGTGCTGATGTGATTTACAATGAGCAGTTCTTC.

V usage is TRBV9 and J usage is TRBJ1-4, with D unresolved. The V end lost 0 bases, the J end lost 8 bases, and 17 bases lay between the germline ends. Germline V gene lookup returns CDR1 SGDLS and CDR2 YYNGEE. The CDR3 loop spans 16 amino acids. This CDR3 reads CASSVGVALGGEKLFF. The CDR3 coding sequence is TGTGCCAGCAGCGTAGGAGTAGCCCTGGGTGGCGAAAAACTGTTTTTT.

This clonotype was observed a single time. One end of the junction is discordant with germline, which a read error may explain. The chain is built from TRBV7-3 and TRBJ1-1; D unclear. This CDR3 has 13 amino acids. Looked up from germline, CDR1 is SGHTA and CDR2 is FQGTGA. CDR3 nucleotides: TGTGCCAACAGCTTGGATTCGGACACTGAAGCTTTCTTT. Protein product: CANSLDSDTEAFF.

The rearrangement joins TRBV7-7 to TRBJ2-3; D unclear. Per germline, CDR1 SSHAT and CDR2 FNYEAQ (reference sequence). Trimming pared 3 bases from V and 5 bases from J, leaving 12 bases between. The CDR3 has 14 residues. As DNA, the CDR3 is TGTGCCAGCAGCTTTGGAAGCGTCGGAGATACGCAGTATTTT. Protein: CASSFGSVGDTQYF.

This chain links TRBV13 with TRBJ2-1; 9 nucleotides agree with TRBD1. Germline V gene sequence: CDR1 PRHDT, CDR2 FYEKMQ (reference sequence). V lost 3 bases and J lost 2; bases outside the gene matches: 5. The CDR3 consists of 16 residues. This chain's CDR3 is CASSFTGTGTYNEQFF. CDR3 nucleotides: TGTGCCAGCAGCTTTACCGGGACAGGGACCTACAATGAGCAGTTCTTC.

This clonotype was recorded once. The chain recombines TRBV4-3 with TRBJ2-1, with 8 positions matching TRBD2. The germline gives CDR1 LGHNA, CDR2 YSLEER. With 0 bases clipped from V and 0 bases from J, the junction kept 10 bases outside the gene matches. The CDR3 sequence is 19 residues long. CDR3 amino acids: CASSQDQVERGNSYNEQFF. CDR3 coding DNA: TGCGCCAGCAGCCAAGACCAGGTGGAGCGGGGGAACTCCTACAATGAGCAGTTCTTC.

This clonotype turned up a few times. The chain links TRBV18 to TRBJ2-5, with D unresolved. In germline, CDR1 is KGHSH, CDR2 LQKENI. Trimming shortened V by 2 bases and J by 5 bases, and 6 bases separated the two germline ends. CDR3 length equals 12 residues. The chain's CDR3 is CASSPEAETQYF. The CDR3 nucleotides read TGTGCCAGCTCACCAGAGGCGGAGACCCAGTACTTC.

This chain connects TRBV6-2 or TRBV6-3 to TRBJ1-4; D unclear. The V end lost 7 bases, the J end lost 6 bases, and 15 bases lay between the germline ends. Germline V gene sequence: CDR1 MNHEY, CDR2 SVGEGT. This CDR3 contains 14 residues. DNA for the CDR3: TGTGCCAGCAACTACAATAACCGGGATGAAAAACTGTTTTTT. Protein sequence: CASNYNNRDEKLFF.

V usage is TRBV2 and J usage is TRBJ1-4; D unclear. Trimming cost V 1 base and J 8 bases, with 11 bases left between them. Germline V CDR1 and CDR2: SNHLY, FYNNEI. The CDR3 runs 14 residues. In nucleotides, the CDR3 is TGTGCCAGCAGTGAAGTTCTGGGCAGAGAAAAACTGTTTTTT. Encoded protein: CASSEVLGREKLFF.

Only a few counts were recorded for this clonotype. This chain links TRBV6-6 with TRBJ1-2; D gene unclear. Germline V gene lookup returns CDR1 MNHNY and CDR2 SVGAGI (reference sequence). CDR3 size: 14 residues. V lost 2 bases and J 7 bases, leaving 14 bases between the germline ends. This CDR3 is CASSYPRSSGGYTF. The DNA for the CDR3 is TGTGCCAGCAGTTACCCCCGATCTTCTGGTGGCTACACCTTC.

The chain carries TRBV11-2 and TRBJ2-1; D gene unclear. Trimming removed 5 bases at V and 7 bases at J, with 21 bases between. The CDR3 is made up of 16 amino acids. Germline CDR1 SGHAT, CDR2 FQNNGV. Here the CDR3 reads CASSPIKSPRHNEQFF. Written as DNA, the CDR3 is TGTGCCAGCAGCCCAATAAAATCCCCGAGACATAATGAGCAGTTCTTC.

The chain carries TRBV20-1 and TRBJ2-1; TRBD2 agrees at 10 bases. Germline V gene lookup returns CDR1 DFQATT and CDR2 SNEGSKA (reference sequence). The CDR3 has 15 amino acids. With 5 bases clipped from V and 5 bases from J, the junction kept 9 bases outside the gene matches. DNA of the CDR3: TGCAGTGCTTCTGCGGGGCTAGCGGGGGACAATGAGCAGTTCTTC. Amino acids: CSASAGLAGDNEQFF.

In its sample, this clonotype was seen once. A clone one base away is much larger, so this may be a read error. This sequence joins TRBV10-3 and TRBJ2-5, with D unclear. Between the trimmed V and J ends, which lost 8 bases and 0 bases, there was a span of 7 bases. The CDR3 is 12 amino acids. Germline CDR1 ENHRY, CDR2 SYGVKD. For the CDR3, the DNA is TGTGCCATCCGTACGGACCAAGAGACCCAGTACTTC. Translated, it gives CAIRTDQETQYF.

This clonotype was seen a handful of times. The V gene is TRBV20-1, the J gene TRBJ2-1, with TRBD2 identical over 7 bases. The CDR3 extends over 15 amino acids. Trimming cost V 1 base and J 4 bases; bases outside gene matches: 7. Germline values: CDR1 DFQATT, CDR2 SNEGSKA (reference sequence). Here the CDR3 DNA reads TGCAGTGCTAGAGTTGGCTGGCGGGGGTACAATGAGCAGTTCTTC. It yields the protein CSARVGWRGYNEQFF.